Each of the 22 T cell receptor beta chains below was sequenced from the same sample in a study of T cells in Graves' hyperthyroidism and ophthalmopathy. Amplified regions were TCR beta CDR3 sequences from RNA transcripts. Initially, a first-round RT-PCR of the TCR CDR3 employed the HTBI primer set. Each CDR3 protein is one row after TCRdb ran MiXCR on the multiplex PCR reads. This sample has approximately 400,000 distinct CDR3 sequences; approximately 15% occur once, and the top ten carry 9.5% to 11%. Material for sequencing was blood. The receptors were gathered from an older woman with Graves' hyperthyroidism.

The gene calls are TRBV19 and TRBJ2-7; 7 nucleotides line up with TRBD1. CDR3 length: 15 residues. Losses at the gene ends were 6 bases for V and 4 bases for J; bases not matched to a gene: 12. CDR1 is LNHDA, CDR2 SQIVND, per germline (reference sequence). The DNA of the CDR3 is TGTGCCAGTAGGCATAGACAGGGTGTTCGGTACGAGCAGTACTTC. Its translation is CASRHRQGVRYEQYF.

DNA of the CDR3: TGCGCCAGCAGCTACGGACAGGGTTACACCGGGGAGCTGTTTTTT. Amino acids: CASSYGQGYTGELFF. The chain combines TRBV5-1 with TRBJ2-2; 8 bases map to TRBD1. The germline gives CDR1 SGHRS, CDR2 YFSETQ. J lost 3 bases, V lost 3 bases, and 4 bases had no gene match. The CDR3 sequence is 15 residues long.

This clonotype was found many times. The chain employs TRBV2 and TRBJ2-7; tentatively, D is TRBD1 (5 bases). V lost 6 bases, J lost 0 bases, and 15 bases lay in between. Germline CDR1 and CDR2: SNHLY and FYNNEI. The CDR3 consists of 15 residues. The CDR3 DNA reads TGTGCCAGCAGCCCGCCGATCGACAGCTCCTACGAGCAGTACTTC. Amino acid sequence: CASSPPIDSSYEQYF.

This clonotype was counted ten times or more. Written as DNA, the CDR3 is TGCAGTGCTAGACTGGGACTAGCGGGATCCTACGAGCAGTACTTC. Encoded protein: CSARLGLAGSYEQYF. J is TRBJ2-7 and V is TRBV20-1, with 13 nucleotides matching TRBD2. The CDR3 spans 15 residues. With V trimmed by 2 bases and J by 1 base, 2 bases remained unmatched. Germline-derived CDR1 and CDR2 are DFQATT and SNEGSKA (reference sequence).

This clonotype was counted ten times or more. CDR3 sequence reads: CAWTSKRGSTDTQYF. Here the CDR3 DNA reads TGTGCCTGGACTTCTAAGCGGGGGAGCACAGATACGCAGTATTTT. The chain couples TRBV30 to TRBJ2-3; TRBD2 matches at 8 bases. J gave up 0 bases and V 4 bases, and 6 bases lay outside the gene matches. There are 15 residues in the CDR3. Germline V gives CDR1 GTSNPN, CDR2 SVGIG (reference sequence).

This clonotype has just a few counts. The chain has TRBV15 and TRBJ1-5, with TRBD1 matching over 7 bases. The V segment lost 0 bases and the J segment 3 bases; nucleotides outside the gene matches: 2. In germline, CDR1 is LNHNV, CDR2 YYDKDF (reference sequence). This CDR3 has 15 amino acids. The DNA of the CDR3 is TGTGCCACCAGCAGAGATGGACAGGACAATCAGCCCCAGCATTTT. This codes for CATSRDGQDNQPQHF.

A word on this clonotype: A much larger clone lies one base from this, so it may be a read error. This rearrangement joins TRBV5-1 to TRBJ2-7, with 10 bases matching TRBD1. The CDR3 runs 14 residues. Germline V gene sequence: CDR1 SGHRS, CDR2 YFSETQ. CDR3 in amino acids: CASTPTGGSYEKYF. The CDR3 DNA reads TGCGCCAGCACTCCGACAGGGGGCTCCTACGAGAAGTACTTC.

This clonotype was counted at least ten times. This chain uses TRBV28 with TRBJ2-1, with TRBD2 matching over 12 bases. Per germline, CDR1 MDHEN and CDR2 SYDVKM. J gave up 0 bases and V 4 bases, and 4 bases lay outside the gene matches. The CDR3 is made up of 17 amino acids. The CDR3 reads CASSSLAGGPSYNEQFF. CDR3 sequence (DNA): TGTGCCAGCAGTTCCCTAGCGGGAGGGCCCTCCTACAATGAGCAGTTCTTC.

At least ten counts were recorded for this clonotype. V is TRBV2 and J is TRBJ2-2; a possible D gene is TRBD2 (5 bases). The CDR3 length is 13 residues. Germline lookup yields CDR1 SNHLY and CDR2 FYNNEI. V gave up 7 bases and J gave up 7 bases, with 13 bases separating them. The CDR3 region has the DNA TGTGCCAGCACCCTTGGGGAGTTCGGGGAGCTGTTTTTT. Its protein is CASTLGEFGELFF.

This clonotype turned up a few times. This sequence joins TRBV11-1 and TRBJ1-5; the D is unclear. Trimming took 2 bases from V and 5 from J, leaving 7 bases between them. The CDR3 spans 13 residues. Germline loops: CDR1 SGHAT, CDR2 FQDESV (reference sequence). The CDR3 nucleotides are TGTGCCAGCAGCTTAACCTCCTATCAGCCCCAGCATTTT. Translated: CASSLTSYQPQHF.

This clonotype appeared many times. J is TRBJ2-7 and V is TRBV28; D may be TRBD1 (5 bases). Trimming removed 2 bases at V and 7 bases at J, with 15 bases between. The CDR3 is made up of 14 amino acids. Germline CDR1 and CDR2: MDHEN and SYDVKM. The CDR3 coding sequence is TGTGCCAGCAGTTTAATAGGGGCCCCTAGGGAGCAGTACTTC. Protein: CASSLIGAPREQYF.

Many counts were recorded for this clonotype. The chain uses TRBV2 and TRBJ2-3, with a weak D call TRBD1 (6 bases). The CDR3 runs 15 residues. The germline V gene has CDR1 SNHLY and CDR2 FYNNEI. Trimming removed 7 bases at V and 0 bases at J, with 14 bases between. The CDR3 spells CASTLSGTSTDTQYF. CDR3 nucleotides: TGTGCCAGCACCCTCTCCGGGACAAGCACAGATACGCAGTATTTT.

This clonotype was counted only a few times. The rearrangement links TRBV5-1 to TRBJ2-3, with TRBD2 matching 8 bases. CDR1 and CDR2 (germline): SGHRS, YFSETQ. This CDR3 has 14 amino acids. The J segment lost 6 bases and the V segment lost 1 base, leaving 4 bases of the junction unmatched. The CDR3 is CASSLKAGADTQYF. Written as DNA, the CDR3 is TGCGCCAGCAGCTTGAAAGCGGGAGCGGATACGCAGTATTTT.

There are many counts of this clonotype. The V gene is TRBV30, the J gene TRBJ2-7, with TRBD2 identical over 16 bases. Germline assignment: CDR1 GTSNPN and CDR2 SVGIG (reference sequence). Losses at the gene ends were 2 bases for V and 4 bases for J; bases not matched to a gene: 5. The CDR3 loop spans 16 amino acids. The chain's CDR3 is CAWSSGTSGREYEQYF. CDR3 coding DNA: TGTGCCTGGAGTTCCGGGACTAGCGGGAGGGAATACGAGCAGTACTTC.

The chain combines TRBV12-5 with TRBJ2-3; 11 bases agree with TRBD2. This CDR3 is 17 amino acids long. Germline trimming cut 5 bases from V and 3 bases from J; bases unmatched to any gene: 10. CDR1 is LGHNT, CDR2 FRNRAP, per germline. CDR3 protein: CASGLITSGSGTDTQYF. In nucleotides, the CDR3 is TGTGCTAGTGGTCTGATAACTAGCGGGAGTGGAACAGATACGCAGTATTTT.

This clonotype was picked up many times. The V call is TRBV5-1, the J call TRBJ1-1; 7 bases align to TRBD1. V was pared by 2 bases and J by 5 bases, with 9 bases of the junction left unmatched. The CDR3 is made up of 15 amino acids. Germline V lookup: CDR1 SGHRS, CDR2 YFSETQ. CDR3 DNA sequence: TGCGCCAGCAGCTTCCGGTGGGACAGTCTAACTGAAGCTTTCTTT. Translation gives CASSFRWDSLTEAFF.

In this sample, this clonotype turned up a few times. The chain uses TRBV5-1 and TRBJ2-1; D gene uncertain. Trimming pared 1 base from V and 0 bases from J, leaving 11 bases between. The CDR3 length is 16 residues. The germline V gene has CDR1 SGHRS and CDR2 YFSETQ. This chain's CDR3 is CASSLYLESSYNEQFF. The CDR3 DNA reads TGCGCCAGCAGCTTGTATCTGGAGAGCTCCTACAATGAGCAGTTCTTC.

V is TRBV19 and J is TRBJ2-6; D uncertain. Germline V gene lookup returns CDR1 LNHDA and CDR2 SQIVND (reference sequence). V lost 2 bases to trimming and J lost 2 bases, with 7 bases between them. The CDR3 is made up of 15 amino acids. The CDR3 DNA reads as TGTGCCAGTAGTATAATAGGGACTGGGGCCAACGTCCTGACTTTC. Translation gives CASSIIGTGANVLTF.

V gene TRBV6-1 combines with J gene TRBJ1-2, with a tentative D call TRBD1 (5 bases). The germline V gene has CDR1 MNHNS and CDR2 SASEGT. The V end lost 5 bases, the J end lost 6 bases, and 16 bases lay between the germline ends. This CDR3 contains 14 residues. CDR3 nucleotide sequence: TGTGCCAGCAGTTCGGGGCGTGGGGGAAATGGCTACACCTTC. This codes for CASSSGRGGNGYTF.

The rearrangement joins TRBV9 to TRBJ2-3, with 10 bases matching TRBD1. The CDR3 is made up of 16 amino acids. The germline V gene encodes CDR1 SGDLS and CDR2 YYNGEE. V gave up 0 bases and J gave up 3 bases; unmatched junction bases: 4. The CDR3 nucleotides are TGTGCCAGCAGCGTAGTCTCGGGACAGGGGACAGATACGCAGTATTTT. Encoded protein: CASSVVSGQGTDTQYF.

This clonotype was found many times. J is TRBJ2-1 and V is TRBV11-3; the D is unclear. This CDR3 contains 14 residues. The V gene's germline CDR1 is SGHNT and CDR2 YENEEA. The ends were cut back, 2 bases at V and 8 bases at J, with 13 bases in the middle. The CDR3 here is CASSLMASRYEQFF. In nucleotides, the CDR3 is TGTGCCAGCAGCTTAATGGCTAGTAGGTATGAGCAGTTCTTC.

This clonotype was counted at least ten times. The rearrangement links TRBV20-1 to TRBJ2-5; D gene unclear. V lost 2 bases, J lost 5 bases, and 6 bases lay in between. Per the germline V gene, CDR1 is DFQATT and CDR2 is SNEGSKA (reference sequence). The CDR3 is made up of 11 amino acids. The DNA of the CDR3 is TGCAGTGCTAGACCGACGGAGACCCAGTACTTC. Residues: CSARPTETQYF.